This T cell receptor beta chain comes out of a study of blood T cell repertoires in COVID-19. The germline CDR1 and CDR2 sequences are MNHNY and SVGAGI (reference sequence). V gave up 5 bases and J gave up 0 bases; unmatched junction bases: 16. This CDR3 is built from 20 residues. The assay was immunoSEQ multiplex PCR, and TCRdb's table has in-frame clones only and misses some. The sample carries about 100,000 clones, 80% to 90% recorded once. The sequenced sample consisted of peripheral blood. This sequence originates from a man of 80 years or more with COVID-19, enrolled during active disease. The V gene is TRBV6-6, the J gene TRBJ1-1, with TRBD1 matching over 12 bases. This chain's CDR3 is CASSPRDRGLLSTMNTEAFF. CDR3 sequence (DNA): TGTGCCAGCAGTCCTCGGGACAGGGGGCTCCTATCGACCATGAACACTGAAGCTTTCTTT.